This TCR beta chain emerged from a study of T-cell memory formation after mild COVID-19 (dated by TCRdb to about 2021). With regard to the full study: TCR sequence clusters from the two donors were found to be largely donor specific. Two young, previously healthy adult volunteers made up the cohort, one male and one female. In two donors, T-cell clones that expanded and contracted after mild COVID-19 were tracked by sequencing TCRalpha and TCRbeta repertoires over time. Findings and caveats that apply to the study as a whole: Some responding clones were detected in pre-infection memory, suggesting pre-existing cross-reactive memory T cells joined the SARS-CoV-2 response. Contracting CD4+ clones turned up mainly in the CM and EM memory subsets, whereas EMRA was where CD8+ clones were enriched. From day 15 to 85, contracting clones showed balanced CD4/CD8 phenotypes, whereas a second wave of clones that expanded from day 15 to 37 leaned towards CD4+. Only two mild cases were covered in the study, and larger cohorts including severe cases with pre-infection samples were considered necessary. SARS-CoV-2 specificity was not confirmed for the second-wave clones peaking on day 37.

TCRdb shows the sequencer as Illumina NovaSeq 6000. cDNA libraries for TCRalpha and TCRbeta were prepared by 5'RACE using constant-segment primers, with sample barcodes and unique molecular identifiers added. Trizol reagent was used to extract RNA from every sample. Libraries were amplified in two PCR steps, with a second sample barcode and Illumina TruSeq adapters added in the second step. Libraries were sequenced on an Illumina NovaSeq with 2 x 150 bp paired-end reads. The paper's processing steps were these. With migec v1.2.7, reads were demultiplexed and then collapsed into UMI-guided consensus sequences. Using mixcr v2.1.11, UMI consensuses were aligned to TRA and TRB V and J templates and then assembled into clonotypes. A clonotype was counted as expanded or contracted only when both edgeR and NoisET called the clonotype significant, with the noise models trained on biological replicates. For edgeR calls, a false discovery rate-adjusted p below 0.01 and a log2 fold-change threshold of 1 were applied. As an exploratory analysis of dynamics, PCA with hierarchical clustering was applied to max-normalized trajectories of the 1000 most abundant clonotypes. Separately sequenced CD4+ and CD8+ repertoires were used to assign a CD4 or CD8 phenotype to each responding clone. The public reads were reanalyzed by TCRdb: fastp trimming at Q25, MiXCR alignment, in-frame beta chains only. Each CDR3 protein gets just one entry, which takes the most common genes and DNA from the rows behind it. What appears here as the V and J calls and clone size reflects TCRdb's work, not the paper's. The sample profile shows 300,000 to 350,000 distinct CDR3 sequences; 10% to 15% of them were found once. The top ten clones comprise about a fifth of the sample.

Regarding this clonotype: The specificity of this receptor is unknown. Base qualities are missing; no much larger clone stands one base away.

Ficoll-Paque density gradient centrifugation was the method used to isolate PBMCs. Germline trimming amounts to 0 bases on V and 4 bases on J, with 2 as the count of junction bases outside the gene matches. The germline V gene provides CDR1 MGHRA and CDR2 YSYEKL. The CDR3 contains 14 residues, cysteine and phenylalanine counted. Only the CDR3 part of the read is kept: 42 bases, read in frame from the first base. In this chain, TRBV4-1 is recombined with TRBJ1-1; TRBD1 fits 7 bases in the junction. The sequenced material came from PBMCs or a T cell subset sorted from them (not recorded which). The clonotype was recovered from a man younger than 30 who had mild COVID-19 (a few samples of this study predate the infection). The sample titles of this study are shuffled in the database, so cell type and time point are left out; the donor was told from shared clones. The CDR3 reads CASSQEQGSTEAFF. The DNA is TGCGCCAGCAGCCAAGAACAGGGGAGCACTGAAGCTTTCTTT.